These T cell receptor beta chains were read from a single sample in a study of shared clonotypes between healthy human individuals. Using immunoSEQ multiplex PCR, the repertoire was profiled, and TCRdb retains in-frame clones only, with some absent. The data contain 1.4 million or so clones, approximately 98.5% of them singletons. Sequenced sample: naive CD4+ T cells sorted from blood. Receptors were obtained from a man in his thirties or forties in good health. The CDR3 runs from the conserved cysteine through the conserved F or W. A D gene is named only where the DNA matches it firmly. Only part of the rows carry a size: once, few, many, or a class if the clone is expanded.

d_call,v_call,clone_size,j_call,cdr3_aa,cdr3_nt
-,TRBV20-1,-,TRBJ2-3,CSARPGNTQYF,TGCAGTGCCCGCCCAGGGAATACGCAGTATTTT
TRBD1,TRBV28,-,TRBJ1-2,CASILDRARKGYTF,TGTGCCAGCATCCTAGACAGGGCGAGGAAGGGCTACACCTTC
TRBD1,TRBV18,once,TRBJ2-5,CASSPRGMETQYF,TGTGCCAGCTCACCCAGGGGGATGGAGACCCAGTACTTC
-,TRBV5-6,-,TRBJ2-3,CASSLGADTQYF,TGTGCCAGCAGCTTGGGAGCAGATACGCAGTATTTT
TRBD1,TRBV5-6,once,TRBJ2-7,CASSLVDREAYEQYF,TGTGCCAGCAGCTTGGTCGACAGGGAAGCCTACGAGCAGTACTTC
-,TRBV6-6,-,TRBJ2-7,CASRRELVTYEQYF,TGTGCCAGCAGAAGAGAGCTAGTCACCTACGAGCAGTACTTC
-,TRBV11-3,-,TRBJ2-3,CASSSGPDGNRIGTDTQYF,TGTGCCAGCAGCTCAGGGCCTGACGGGAATCGAATCGGCACAGATACGCAGTATTTT
-,TRBV19,once,TRBJ2-5,CASSMRVGQETQYF,TGTGCCAGTAGTATGAGGGTCGGACAAGAGACCCAGTACTTC
-,TRBV9,-,TRBJ1-4,CASSVVPQDEKLFF,TGTGCCAGCAGCGTAGTCCCGCAGGACGAAAAACTGTTTTTT
-,TRBV5-1,-,TRBJ2-2,CASSPLGRNPNTGELFF,TGCGCCAGCAGCCCACTCGGACGGAACCCGAACACCGGGGAGCTGTTTTTT
-,TRBV2,-,TRBJ1-2,CASSESGRTYGYTF,TGTGCCAGCAGTGAATCGGGCAGAACCTATGGCTACACCTTC
TRBD1,TRBV5-1,-,TRBJ1-2,CASSLYATGGNGYTF,TGCGCCAGCAGCTTGTACGCGACAGGGGGCAATGGCTACACCTTC
-,TRBV5-4,-,TRBJ2-2,CASSARGRVLNTGELFF,TGTGCCAGCAGTGCCCGGGGGCGAGTTTTGAACACCGGGGAGCTGTTTTTT
TRBD2,TRBV7-9,-,TRBJ2-1,CASRPGGFSGNFNEQFF,TGTGCCAGCAGGCCCGGTGGTTTTAGCGGGAATTTCAATGAGCAGTTCTTC
TRBD1,TRBV25-1,once,TRBJ2-7,CASSVRGREQYF,TGTGCCAGCAGTGTGAGGGGGCGCGAGCAGTACTTC
-,TRBV2,-,TRBJ2-5,CASSEVFKEETQYF,TGTGCCAGCAGTGAAGTTTTCAAGGAAGAGACCCAGTACTTC
-,TRBV28,-,TRBJ2-7,CASSPGVTSANEQYF,TGTGCCAGCAGTCCAGGGGTTACCTCCGCTAACGAGCAGTACTTC
-,TRBV5-6,-,TRBJ2-1,CASSGTGYNEQFF,TGTGCCAGCAGCGGGACTGGATACAATGAGCAGTTCTTC
TRBD1,TRBV7-9,-,TRBJ1-4,CASSDRTGNEKLFF,TGTGCCAGCAGCGACCGGACAGGGAATGAAAAACTGTTTTTT
-,TRBV7-2,-,TRBJ1-5,CASSRERGNQPQHF,TGTGCCAGCAGCAGGGAGAGAGGCAATCAGCCCCAGCATTTT
-,TRBV11-2,-,TRBJ1-3,CASSSMPSASGNTIYF,TGTGCCAGCAGCTCGATGCCGAGTGCGTCGGGAAACACCATATATTTT
-,TRBV9,-,TRBJ2-2,CASSVATSAPNIATGELFF,TGTGCCAGCAGCGTAGCTACTTCAGCGCCTAATATAGCGACCGGGGAGCTGTTTTTT
-,TRBV2,once,TRBJ1-1,CATRERPLGVAFF,TGTGCCACTAGGGAGCGACCGTTAGGCGTAGCTTTCTTT
TRBD2,TRBV5-6,-,TRBJ2-1,CASSFGTSGYNEQFF,TGTGCCAGCAGCTTTGGGACTAGCGGGTACAATGAGCAGTTCTTC